This TCR beta chain was profiled in a study of cytomegalovirus exposure and HLA in healthy donors. Worth noting for this clone: Its matching antigen is unknown.

V lost 1 base to trimming and J lost 5 bases, with 14 bases between them. This CDR3 comprises 15 residues. Germline values: CDR1 SGHAT, CDR2 FQNNGV. Findings of the study overall: With DRB1 most and HLA-C fewest, TCR association rates differed between HLA loci in a later analysis. Most TCRs appeared rarely, but some public TCRs recurred in many donors.

Primers included in the PCR were 60 Vbeta and 13 Jbeta primers. Assay used: immunoSEQ multiplex PCR; TCRdb lists only in-frame clones, some missing. The sample yields about 120,000 clones, less than 80% seen once. J is TRBJ2-5 and V is TRBV11-2, with a tentative D call TRBD1 (6 bases). Material: PBMCs. The origin of this receptor is a woman in her thirties or forties in good health and CMV-seropositive. This CDR3 reads CASSLAQGWAETQYF. In DNA, the CDR3 is TGTGCCAGCAGCTTAGCTCAGGGGTGGGCCGAGACCCAGTACTTC.